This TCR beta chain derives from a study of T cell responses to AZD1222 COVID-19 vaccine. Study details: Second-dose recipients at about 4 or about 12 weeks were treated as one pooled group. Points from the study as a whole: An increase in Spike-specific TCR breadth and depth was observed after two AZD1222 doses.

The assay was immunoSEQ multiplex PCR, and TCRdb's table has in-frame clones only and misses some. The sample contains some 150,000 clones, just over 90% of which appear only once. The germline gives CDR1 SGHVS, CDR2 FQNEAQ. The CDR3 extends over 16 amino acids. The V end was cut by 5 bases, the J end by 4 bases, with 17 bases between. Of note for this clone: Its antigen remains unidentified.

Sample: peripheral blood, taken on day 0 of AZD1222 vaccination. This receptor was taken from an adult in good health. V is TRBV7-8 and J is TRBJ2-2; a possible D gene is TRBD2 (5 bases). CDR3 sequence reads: CASSPRSGSATGELFF. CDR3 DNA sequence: TGTGCCAGCAGCCCACGTAGTGGTAGCGCCACCGGGGAGCTGTTTTTT.